Sequencing of this T cell receptor beta chain was carried out in a study of T cell repertoires in cytomegalovirus infection. Study-level information: Both recently identified HLA-C-restricted and well-studied HLA-B-restricted CMV epitopes were used in the study. Both CMV infection and a matching HLA type were indicated by public TCR beta signatures. General study points: Totalled public TCR beta family frequency picked out people who carried CMV plus the relevant HLA. CMV-specific TCR beta clonotypes restricted by HLA-C were the ones dominating the ex vivo response.

Concerning this clonotype itself: The antigen is undetermined.

Germline V gives CDR1 MNHEY, CDR2 SMNVEV (reference sequence). This CDR3 contains 15 residues. The V end was cut by 0 bases, the J end by 5 bases, with 13 bases between. Each CDR3 protein gets one entry after TCRdb re-called the reads with MiXCR. The sample shows about 500,000 distinct CDR3 sequences, about 33% of them seen only once. The specimen was cultured PBMCs, collected from culture after CMV antigen stimulation. The V call is TRBV27, the J call TRBJ1-1; D may be TRBD1 (5 bases). The receptor comes from a human donor in good health (CMV status not recorded). Some clones in this sample may be carry-over from other donors' samples. This CDR3 reads CASSLSPNGGTEAFF. The CDR3 region has the DNA TGTGCCAGCAGTTTATCCCCGAATGGGGGGACTGAAGCTTTCTTT.